This T cell receptor beta chain was profiled in a study of T-cell memory formation after mild COVID-19. Study context: Among the donors, TCR clusters were largely specific to each donor. Broader study findings: The study found balanced CD4/CD8 in clones contracting day 15 to 85 and a CD4+ lean in later expanders. In second-wave clones peaking day 37, SARS-CoV-2 specificity remained unconfirmed.

Sample barcodes and UMIs were carried by the TCR alpha and TCR beta cDNA libraries that 5'RACE generated with constant-segment primers. Each CDR3 protein gets one entry after TCRdb re-called the 5' RACE reads with MiXCR. The sample lists 400,000 or so distinct CDR3 sequences, 20% seen once, with roughly 8% in the top ten. With regard to this clonotype: Its antigen remains unknown.

CDR3 size: 13 residues. Germline values: CDR1 LNHDA, CDR2 SQIVND (reference sequence). V lost 7 bases, J lost 5 bases, and 11 bases lay in between. The sequenced sample was PBMCs or a T cell subset sorted from them (not recorded which). V is TRBV19 and J is TRBJ2-2; D gene unclear. This TCR came from an adult woman who had mild COVID-19 (a few samples of this study predate the infection). Cell type and time point are not known. The CDR3 DNA sequence: TGTGCCAGTAATCTGGCGCAAACCGGGGAGCTGTTTTTT. Translation gives CASNLAQTGELFF.